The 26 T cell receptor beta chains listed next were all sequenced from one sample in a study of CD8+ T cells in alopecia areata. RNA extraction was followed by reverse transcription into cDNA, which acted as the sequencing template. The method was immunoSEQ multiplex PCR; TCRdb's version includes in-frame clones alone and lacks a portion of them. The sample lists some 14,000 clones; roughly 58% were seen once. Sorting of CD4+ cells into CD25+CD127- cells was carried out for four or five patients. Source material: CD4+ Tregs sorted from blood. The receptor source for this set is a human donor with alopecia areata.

The CDR3 protein is CASSLIGGTQYF. CDR3 DNA sequence: TGTGCCAGCAGTTTAATCGGAGGTACTCAGTATTTT. The rearrangement joins TRBV27 to TRBJ2-3, with D possibly TRBD2 on 5 matching bases. This CDR3 comprises 12 residues. V gave up 2 bases and J gave up 12 bases, with 12 bases separating them. Germline assignment: CDR1 MNHEY and CDR2 SMNVEV (reference sequence).

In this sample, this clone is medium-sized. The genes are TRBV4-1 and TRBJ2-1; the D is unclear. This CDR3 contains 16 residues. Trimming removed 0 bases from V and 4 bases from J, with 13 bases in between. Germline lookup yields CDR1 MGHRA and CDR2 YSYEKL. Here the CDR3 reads CASSQEARSWYNEQFF. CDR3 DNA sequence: TGCGCCAGCAGCCAAGAGGCTCGGAGTTGGTACAATGAGCAGTTCTTC.

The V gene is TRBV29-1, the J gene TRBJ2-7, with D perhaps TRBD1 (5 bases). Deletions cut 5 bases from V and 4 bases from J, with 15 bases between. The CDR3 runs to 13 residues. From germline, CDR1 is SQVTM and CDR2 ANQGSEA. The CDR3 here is CSVLDRDRYEQYF. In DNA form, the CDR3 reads TGCAGCGTTCTTGACCGTGACAGATACGAGCAGTACTTC.

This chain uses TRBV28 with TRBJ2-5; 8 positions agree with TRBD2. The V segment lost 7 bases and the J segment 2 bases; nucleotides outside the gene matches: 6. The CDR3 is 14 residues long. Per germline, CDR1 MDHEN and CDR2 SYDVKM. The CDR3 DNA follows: TGTGCCAGCACCGGTGCGGGGGGACAAGAGACCCAGTACTTC. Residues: CASTGAGGQETQYF. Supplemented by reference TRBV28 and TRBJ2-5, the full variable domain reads DVKVTQSSRYLVKRTGEKVFLECVQDMDHENMFWYRQDPGLGLRLIYFSYDVKMKEKGDIPEGYSVSREKKERFSLILESASTNQTSMYLCASTGAGGQETQYFGPGTRLLVL.

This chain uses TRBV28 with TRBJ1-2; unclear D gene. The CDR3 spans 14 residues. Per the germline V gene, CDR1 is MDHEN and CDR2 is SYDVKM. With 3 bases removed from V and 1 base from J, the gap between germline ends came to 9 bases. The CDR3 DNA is TGTGCCAGCAGTTTGGGTTCCCTTAACTATGGCTACACCTTC. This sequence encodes CASSLGSLNYGYTF.

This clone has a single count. The DNA for the CDR3 is TGTGCCAGCAGTCCCCTGGGGATGCGAGCAGGAGCTTTCTTT. This sequence encodes CASSPLGMRAGAFF. This chain uses TRBV28 with TRBJ1-1, with D unresolved. Trimming took 5 bases from V and 10 from J, leaving 20 bases between them. The CDR3 spans 14 residues. Germline CDR1 MDHEN, CDR2 SYDVKM.

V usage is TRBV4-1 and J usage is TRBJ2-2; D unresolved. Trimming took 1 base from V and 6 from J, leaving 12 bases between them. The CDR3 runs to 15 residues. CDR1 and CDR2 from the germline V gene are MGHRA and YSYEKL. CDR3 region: CASSQAIGFSGELFF. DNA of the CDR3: TGCGCCAGCAGCCAAGCGATAGGGTTTTCCGGGGAGCTGTTTTTT.

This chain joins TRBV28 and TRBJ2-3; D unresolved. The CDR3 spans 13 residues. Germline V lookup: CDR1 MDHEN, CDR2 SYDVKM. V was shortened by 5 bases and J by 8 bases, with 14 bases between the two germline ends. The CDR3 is CASSVPRFGTQYF. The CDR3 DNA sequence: TGTGCCAGCAGTGTCCCCAGGTTTGGTACGCAGTATTTT.

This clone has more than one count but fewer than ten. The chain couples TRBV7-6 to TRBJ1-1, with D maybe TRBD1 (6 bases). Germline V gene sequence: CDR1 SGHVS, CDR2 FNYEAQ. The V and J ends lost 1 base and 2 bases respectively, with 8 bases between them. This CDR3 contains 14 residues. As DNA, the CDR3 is TGTGCCAGCAGCTTAGAACAGGGAAACACTGAAGCTTTCTTT. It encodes CASSLEQGNTEAFF.

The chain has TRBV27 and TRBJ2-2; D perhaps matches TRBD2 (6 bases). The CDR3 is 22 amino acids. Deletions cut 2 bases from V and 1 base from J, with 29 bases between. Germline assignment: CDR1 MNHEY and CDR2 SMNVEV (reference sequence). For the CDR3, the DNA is TGTGCCAGCAGTTTAGATGCGTCCCGGGAGATCCCTCCCTGGGGGAACACCGGGGAGCTGTTTTTT. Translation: CASSLDASREIPPWGNTGELFF.

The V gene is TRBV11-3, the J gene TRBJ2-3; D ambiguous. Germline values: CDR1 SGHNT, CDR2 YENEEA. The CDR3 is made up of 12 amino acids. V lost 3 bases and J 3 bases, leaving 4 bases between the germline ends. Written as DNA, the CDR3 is TGTGCCAGCAGCTTCGGTACAGATACGCAGTATTTT. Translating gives CASSFGTDTQYF.

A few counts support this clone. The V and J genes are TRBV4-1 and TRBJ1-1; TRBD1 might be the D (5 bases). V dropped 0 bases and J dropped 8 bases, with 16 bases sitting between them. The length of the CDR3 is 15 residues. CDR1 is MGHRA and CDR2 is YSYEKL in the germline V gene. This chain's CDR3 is CASSQDGLWTSEAFF. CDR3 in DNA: TGCGCCAGCAGCCAAGATGGGCTCTGGACATCAGAAGCTTTCTTT.

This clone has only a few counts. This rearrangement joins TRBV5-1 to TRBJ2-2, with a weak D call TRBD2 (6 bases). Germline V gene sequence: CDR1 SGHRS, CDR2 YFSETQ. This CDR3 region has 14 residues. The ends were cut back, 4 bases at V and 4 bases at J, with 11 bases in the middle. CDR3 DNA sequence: TGCGCCAGCAGCCGGGGGTTAGGCACCGGGGAGCTGTTTTTT. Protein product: CASSRGLGTGELFF.

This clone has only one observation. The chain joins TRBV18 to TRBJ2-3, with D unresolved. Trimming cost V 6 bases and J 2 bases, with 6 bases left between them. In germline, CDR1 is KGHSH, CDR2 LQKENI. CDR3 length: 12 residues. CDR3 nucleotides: TGTGCCAGCTCCTATTTCACAGATACGCAGTATTTT. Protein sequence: CASSYFTDTQYF.

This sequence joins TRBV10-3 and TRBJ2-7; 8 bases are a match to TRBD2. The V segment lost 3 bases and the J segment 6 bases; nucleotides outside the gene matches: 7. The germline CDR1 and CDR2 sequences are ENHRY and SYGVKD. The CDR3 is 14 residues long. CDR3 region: CAISENGLAGEQYF. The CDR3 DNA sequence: TGTGCCATCAGTGAAAACGGGCTAGCGGGCGAGCAGTACTTC.

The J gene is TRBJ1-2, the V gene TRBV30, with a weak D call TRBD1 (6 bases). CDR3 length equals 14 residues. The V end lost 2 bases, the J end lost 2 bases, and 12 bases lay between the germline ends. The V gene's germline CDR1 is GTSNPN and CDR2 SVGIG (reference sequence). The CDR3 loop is CAWSWGQGNYGYTF. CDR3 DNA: TGTGCCTGGAGTTGGGGGCAGGGAAACTATGGCTACACCTTC.

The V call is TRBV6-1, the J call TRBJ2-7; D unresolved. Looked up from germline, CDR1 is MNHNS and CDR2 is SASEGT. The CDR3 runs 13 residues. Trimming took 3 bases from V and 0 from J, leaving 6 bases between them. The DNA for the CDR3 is TGTGCCAGCAGTGATCTTCCCTCCTACGAGCAGTACTTC. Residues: CASSDLPSYEQYF.

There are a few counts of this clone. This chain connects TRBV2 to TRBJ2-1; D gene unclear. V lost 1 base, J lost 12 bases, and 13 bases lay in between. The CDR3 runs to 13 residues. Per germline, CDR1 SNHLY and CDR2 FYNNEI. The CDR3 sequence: CASSEVSGTMQFF. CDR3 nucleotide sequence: TGTGCCAGCAGTGAAGTCAGTGGAACCATGCAGTTCTTC.

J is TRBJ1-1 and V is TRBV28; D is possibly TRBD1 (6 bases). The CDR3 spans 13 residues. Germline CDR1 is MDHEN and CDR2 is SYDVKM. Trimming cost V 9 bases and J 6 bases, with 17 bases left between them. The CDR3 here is CASTQGVGAEAFF. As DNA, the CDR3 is TGTGCCAGTACACAGGGTGTTGGAGCTGAAGCTTTCTTT.

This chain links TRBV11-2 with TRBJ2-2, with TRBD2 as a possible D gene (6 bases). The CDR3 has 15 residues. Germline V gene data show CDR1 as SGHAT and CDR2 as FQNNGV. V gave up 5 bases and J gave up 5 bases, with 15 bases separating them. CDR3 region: CASSRRAHRTGELFF. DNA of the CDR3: TGTGCCAGCAGCAGGAGGGCCCACAGGACCGGGGAGCTGTTTTTT.

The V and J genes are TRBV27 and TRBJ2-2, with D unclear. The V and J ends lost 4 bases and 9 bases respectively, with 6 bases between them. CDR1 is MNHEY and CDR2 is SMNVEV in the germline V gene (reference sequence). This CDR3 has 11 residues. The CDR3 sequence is CASSYRRELFF. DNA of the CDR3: TGTGCCAGCAGTTACCGAAGGGAGCTGTTTTTT.

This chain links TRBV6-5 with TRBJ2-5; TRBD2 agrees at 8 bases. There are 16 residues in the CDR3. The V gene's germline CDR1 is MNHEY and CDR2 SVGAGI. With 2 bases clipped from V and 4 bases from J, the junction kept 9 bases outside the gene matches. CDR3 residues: CASSYLSGSPIETQYF. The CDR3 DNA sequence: TGTGCCAGCAGTTACCTCAGCGGGAGCCCCATAGAGACCCAGTACTTC.

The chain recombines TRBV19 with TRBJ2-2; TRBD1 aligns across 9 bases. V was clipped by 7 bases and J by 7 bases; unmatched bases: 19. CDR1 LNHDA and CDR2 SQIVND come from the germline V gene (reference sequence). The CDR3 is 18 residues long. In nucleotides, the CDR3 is TGTGCCAGTATCCTGGCGGGCCAAACAGGGGGCGCGGGCGGGGAGCTGTTTTTT. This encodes CASILAGQTGGAGGELFF.

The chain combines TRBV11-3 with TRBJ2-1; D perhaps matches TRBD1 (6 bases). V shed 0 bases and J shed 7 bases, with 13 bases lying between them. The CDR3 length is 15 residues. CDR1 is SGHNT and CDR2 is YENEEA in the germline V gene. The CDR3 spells CASSLEGQGVNEQFF. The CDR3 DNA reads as TGTGCCAGCAGCTTAGAGGGACAAGGAGTAAATGAGCAGTTCTTC.

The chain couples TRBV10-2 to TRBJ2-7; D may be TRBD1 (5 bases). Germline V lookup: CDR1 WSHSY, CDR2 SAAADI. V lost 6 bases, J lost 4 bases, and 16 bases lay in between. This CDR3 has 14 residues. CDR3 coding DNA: TGCGCCAGCAGAACCGGGCAGGACACATACGAGCAGTACTTC. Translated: CASRTGQDTYEQYF.

The CDR3, as DNA: TGTGCCAGTAGTATAGACTATTACTCACCCCTCCACTTT. It codes for CASSIDYYSPLHF. This chain uses TRBV19 with TRBJ1-6; D unclear. The CDR3 spans 13 residues. CDR1 is LNHDA and CDR2 is SQIVND in the germline V gene (reference sequence). Trimming removed 0 bases at V and 10 bases at J, with 7 bases between.